This T cell receptor (beta chain) was identified in a study of cytomegalovirus exposure and HLA in healthy donors. About the study: The use of the same platform for the approximately 130 validation repertoires and the roughly 700 first-cohort repertoires was reported by a later analysis.

Germline V gene sequence: CDR1 MDHEN, CDR2 SYDVKM. Trimming left V 3 bases short and J 8 bases short, with 28 bases between. The CDR3 sequence is 19 residues long. Study findings and constraints: Confirmation was obtained in vitro that a few CMV-associated chains are specific for CMV antigens. With high specificity and sensitivity, the classifier reportedly diagnosed cytomegalovirus status.

A remark on this clone: The antigen is unknown.

This table comes from immunoSEQ multiplex PCR, and its TCRdb copy is limited to in-frame clones, with some not included. Of fewer than 250,000 clones listed, approximately 87% were seen once; the top ten hold less than 3%. The donors were part of the validation cohort, which consisted of about 120 subjects and was separate from the first cohort of about 720 subjects. The source of this sequence is a man between 18 and 35 years old in good health and CMV-seronegative. This sequence joins TRBV28 and TRBJ1-4; no clear D gene. Sequenced material: PBMCs. CDR3: CASSFLASGTAGKREKLFF. The CDR3 DNA follows: TGTGCCAGCAGTTTCCTGGCGTCAGGTACGGCCGGCAAAAGAGAAAAACTGTTTTTT.